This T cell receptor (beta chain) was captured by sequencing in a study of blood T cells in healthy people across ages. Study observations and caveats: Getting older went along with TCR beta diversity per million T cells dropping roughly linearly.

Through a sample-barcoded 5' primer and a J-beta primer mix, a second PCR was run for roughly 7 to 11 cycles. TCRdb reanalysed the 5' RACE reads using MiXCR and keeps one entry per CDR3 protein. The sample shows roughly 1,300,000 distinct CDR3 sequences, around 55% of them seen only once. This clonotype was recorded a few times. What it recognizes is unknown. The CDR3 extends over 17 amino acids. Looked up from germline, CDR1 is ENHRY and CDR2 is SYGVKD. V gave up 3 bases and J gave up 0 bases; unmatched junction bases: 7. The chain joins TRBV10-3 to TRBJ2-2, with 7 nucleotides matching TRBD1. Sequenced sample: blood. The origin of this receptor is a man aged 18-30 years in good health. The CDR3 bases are TGTGCCATCAGTGAAACCCCAGACAGGGCGAACACCGGGGAGCTGTTTTTT. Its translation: CAISETPDRANTGELFF.